This T cell receptor (beta chain) stems from a study of OX40 agonist ivuxolimab in advanced cancers. In the study overall: Participants could have had prior anti-PD-1, anti-PD-L1 or anti-CTLA-4 therapy, and approximately 40% had some.

Baseline was the first blood sampling point, followed by cycle 4 day 1 and cycle 7 day 1. Data came from immunoSEQ multiplex PCR; TCRdb stores just in-frame clones and leaves some out. The sample lists 28,000 or so clones; 85% to 90% were seen once. The input for sequencing was CD4+ or CD8+ T cells sorted from blood, taken in a trial of the OX40 agonist ivuxolimab. The clonotype was recovered from an adult with an advanced solid tumor such as melanoma, head and neck, liver or kidney cancer.

The CDR3 sequence is CASSYGPMASPLHF. For the CDR3, the DNA is TGTGCCAGCAGTTACGGACCCATGGCCTCACCCCTCCACTTT. The chain employs TRBV6-5 and TRBJ1-6; D gene unclear. Between the trimmed V and J ends, which lost 2 bases and 10 bases, there was a span of 12 bases. The CDR3 contains 14 residues. Looked up from germline, CDR1 is MNHEY and CDR2 is SVGAGI.